What follows is one T cell receptor beta chain and its context. Its antigen is as yet unknown. Each CDR3 protein gets one entry after TCRdb re-called the reads with MiXCR. The sample has some 800,000 distinct CDR3 sequences, under 35% seen once; the top ten hold around 12%. This record comes from a study of T cell repertoires in cytomegalovirus infection. Across the whole study: The study used recently identified HLA-C-restricted and well-studied HLA-B-restricted CMV epitopes. Signatures in public TCR beta sequences pointed to both CMV infection and matching HLA type.

After removal of 1 base from V and 0 bases from J, the junction contained 5 bases not matched to a gene. The CDR3 totals 17 residues. Germline loops: CDR1 SEHNR, CDR2 FQNEAQ (reference sequence). This clonotype was sampled from a human donor in good health (CMV status not recorded). Some clones in this sample may be carry-over from other donors' samples. The sample here was cultured CD8+ T cells from PBMCs, taken from culture after CMV antigen stimulation. The chain couples TRBV7-9 to TRBJ2-2, with 7 positions matching TRBD1. For the CDR3, the DNA is TGTGCCAGCAGCTTAGACAGGGGATGGACGAACACCGGGGAGCTGTTTTTT. Its translation: CASSLDRGWTNTGELFF.